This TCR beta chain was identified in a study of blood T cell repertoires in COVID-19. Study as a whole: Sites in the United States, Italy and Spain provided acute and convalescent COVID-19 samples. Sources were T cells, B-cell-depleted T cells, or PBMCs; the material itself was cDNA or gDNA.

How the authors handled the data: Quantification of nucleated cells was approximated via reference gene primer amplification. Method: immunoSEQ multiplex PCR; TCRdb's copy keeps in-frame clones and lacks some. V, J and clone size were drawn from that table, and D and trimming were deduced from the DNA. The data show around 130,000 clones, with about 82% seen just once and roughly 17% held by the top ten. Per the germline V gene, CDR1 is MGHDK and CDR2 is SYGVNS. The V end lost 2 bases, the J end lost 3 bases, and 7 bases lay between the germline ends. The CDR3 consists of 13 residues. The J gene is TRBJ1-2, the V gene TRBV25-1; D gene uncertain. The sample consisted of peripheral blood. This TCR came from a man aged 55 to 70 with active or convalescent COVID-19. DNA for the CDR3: TGTGCCAGCAGTGAAATAGGAGACTATGGCTACACCTTC. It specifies CASSEIGDYGYTF.